One and the same sample provided the 24 T cell receptor beta chains below, sequenced in a study of CD8 T cells in ankylosing spondylitis. TCRdb used MiXCR to reprocess the 5' RACE reads, holding one entry per CDR3 protein. The sample gives 120,000 to 150,000 distinct CDR3 sequences, 7% to 10% of which show up once; 6% to 8% is in the top ten. Sequencing used synovial fluid, either unsorted or a sorted T cell fraction (not recorded which). All receptors come from a male donor with ankylosing spondylitis.

This clonotype has at least ten counts. The chain uses TRBV19 and TRBJ2-2; 8 positions agree with TRBD2. From germline, CDR1 is LNHDA and CDR2 SQIVND (reference sequence). The CDR3 has 15 residues. V trimming: 7 bases; J trimming: 2 bases; junction bases outside the gene matches: 6. CDR3 DNA sequence: TGTGCCAGTACCTCCGGGGGGGCCAACACCGGGGAGCTGTTTTTT. The encoded protein is CASTSGGANTGELFF.

This clonotype was recorded at least ten times. At one of its ends the junction is not consistent with the germline gene, which may arise from a read error. The chain is built from TRBV11-3 and TRBJ1-2; maybe TRBD1 (5 bases). Germline CDR1 reads SGHNT; CDR2 reads YENEEA. The CDR3 consists of 12 residues. CDR3 DNA sequence: TGTGCCACTTCCCGACAGTCGTTTCGCCTCGCCTTC. Encoded protein: CATSRQSFRLAF.

This clonotype was found many times. The chain combines TRBV7-2 with TRBJ1-1; no clear D. Germline V gene lookup returns CDR1 SGHTA and CDR2 FQGNSA. The CDR3 consists of 13 residues. Trimming shortened V by 2 bases and J by 4 bases, and 8 bases separated the two germline ends. For the CDR3, the DNA is TGTGCCAGCAGCTTATCGGGCGGCACTGAAGCTTTCTTT. Amino acid sequence: CASSLSGGTEAFF.

In this sample, this clonotype turned up a few times. The rearrangement links TRBV5-1 to TRBJ2-3; 10 nucleotides match TRBD2. V lost 4 bases to trimming and J lost 2 bases; unmatched junction nucleotides: 10. Germline CDR1 reads SGHRS; CDR2 reads YFSETQ. This CDR3 has 17 residues. CDR3 residues: CASSPGLADLFTDTQYF. CDR3 DNA: TGCGCCAGCAGCCCCGGACTAGCGGACCTCTTCACAGATACGCAGTATTTT. The entire variable domain, with the rest obtained from reference TRBV5-1 and TRBJ2-3, is as follows: KAGVTQTPRYLIKTRGQQVTLSCSPISGHRSVSWYQQTPGQGLQFLFEYFSETQRNKGNFPGRFSGRQFSNSRSEMNVSTLELGDSALYLCASSPGLADLFTDTQYFGPGTRLTVL.

This clonotype is medium-sized by share. The J gene is TRBJ1-1, the V gene TRBV7-2; 7 bases are a match to TRBD1. The V gene's germline CDR1 is SGHTA and CDR2 FQGNSA. Losses at the gene ends were 5 bases for V and 8 bases for J; bases not matched to a gene: 2. CDR3 size: 11 residues. The CDR3 coding sequence is TGTGCCAGCAGCACAGGGGTCGAAGCTTTCTTT. Encoded protein: CASSTGVEAFF. The full variable domain, in which reference TRBV7-2 and TRBJ1-1 provide the parts outside the CDR3, is GAGVSQSPSNKVTEKGKDVELRCDPISGHTALYWYRQSLGQGLEFLIYFQGNSAPDKSGLPSDRFSAERTGGSVSTLTIQRTQQEDSAVYLCASSTGVEAFFGQGTRLTVV.

The rearrangement links TRBV9 to TRBJ2-7, with D possibly being TRBD1 (5 bases). The germline V gene encodes CDR1 SGDLS and CDR2 YYNGEE. The CDR3 has 14 amino acids. V was shortened by 2 bases and J by 5 bases, with 14 bases between the two germline ends. The CDR3 bases are TGTGCCAGCAGCGTGGGGCCCCTAACCCACGAGCAGTACTTC. Protein product: CASSVGPLTHEQYF.

This clonotype appeared a few times. V usage is TRBV12-2 and J usage is TRBJ1-2. TRBV12-2 is deemed a pseudogene. CDR3 length equals 14 residues. Here the CDR3 reads CASRLASPSYGYTF. The CDR3 region has the DNA TGTGCAAGTCGCTTAGCGTCCCCAAGCTATGGCTACACCTTC.

Many counts were recorded for this clonotype. V and J are TRBV5-1 and TRBJ2-7, with D maybe TRBD1 (6 bases). CDR1 is SGHRS, CDR2 YFSETQ, per germline. The CDR3 length is 14 residues. Trimming removed 4 bases from V and 5 bases from J, with 16 bases in between. CDR3 sequence: CASSPGDTMNEQYF. CDR3 sequence (DNA): TGCGCCAGCAGCCCTGGGGACACCATGAACGAGCAGTACTTC.

This clonotype has only a few counts. V is TRBV6-5 and J is TRBJ2-1; D may be TRBD1 (6 bases). V lost 6 bases, J lost 6 bases, and 12 bases lay in between. Per the germline V gene, CDR1 is MNHEY and CDR2 is SVGAGI. The CDR3 has 13 amino acids. The CDR3 bases are TGTGCCAGCAGACTCGGACAGTTCAATGAGCAGTTCTTC. It yields the protein CASRLGQFNEQFF.

At least ten counts were recorded for this clonotype. V gene TRBV30 combines with J gene TRBJ2-3; 8 positions match TRBD1. J lost 6 bases, V lost 3 bases, and 5 bases had no gene match. Germline-derived CDR1 and CDR2 are GTSNPN and SVGIG (reference sequence). The CDR3 runs to 13 residues. The DNA for the CDR3 is TGTGCCTGGAGCTACCGGGACAGGGATACGCAGTATTTT. It is translated as CAWSYRDRDTQYF. The full variable domain, rest sourced from reference TRBV30 and TRBJ2-3, is SQTIHQWPATLVQPVGSPLSLECTVEGTSNPNLYWYRQAAGRGLQLLFYSVGIGQISSEVPQNLSASRPQDRQFILSSKKLLLSDSGFYLCAWSYRDRDTQYFGPGTRLTVL.

There are many counts of this clonotype. The rearrangement uses TRBV20-1 and TRBJ1-2; 9 bases are shared with TRBD1. Germline V CDR1 and CDR2: DFQATT, SNEGSKA (reference sequence). V lost 5 bases, J lost 5 bases, and 6 bases stayed unmatched. The length of the CDR3 is 13 residues. In DNA, the CDR3 is TGCAGTGCTGACGACAGGGGGGGGTATGGCTACACCTTC. Amino acids: CSADDRGGYGYTF.

This chain joins TRBV7-2 and TRBJ2-3; 11 bases line up with TRBD2. Germline trimming cut 5 bases from V and 5 bases from J; bases unmatched to any gene: 9. The CDR3 totals 16 residues. CDR1 and CDR2 from the germline V gene are SGHTA and FQGNSA. CDR3 region: CASSLTSGGHEDTQYF. The CDR3 DNA sequence: TGTGCCAGCAGCCTTACTAGCGGGGGCCACGAAGATACGCAGTATTTT.

This clonotype was seen many times. This chain joins TRBV3-1 and TRBJ2-1, with no clear D. The V and J ends lost 3 bases and 6 bases respectively, with 18 bases between them. CDR1 is LGHDT, CDR2 YNNKEL, per germline (reference sequence). The length of the CDR3 is 16 residues. CDR3 sequence: CASSHASGVLSNEQFF. The CDR3 region has the DNA TGTGCCAGCAGCCACGCCAGTGGGGTCCTTAGCAATGAGCAGTTCTTC.

In this sample, this clonotype turned up a few times. V and J are TRBV15 and TRBJ2-5; 9 bases are shared with TRBD1. Losses at the gene ends were 0 bases for V and 5 bases for J; bases not matched to a gene: 19. This CDR3 has 20 residues. Germline-derived CDR1 and CDR2 are LNHNV and YYDKDF (reference sequence). The CDR3 nucleotides are TGTGCCACCAGCAGAGATCGTCTGACTCTGGGACAGGGCCCGAGGGAGACCCAGTACTTC. Protein product: CATSRDRLTLGQGPRETQYF.

This clonotype was counted only a few times. This chain joins TRBV9 and TRBJ1-1, with TRBD1 as a possible D gene (5 bases). The ends were cut back, 0 bases at V and 4 bases at J, with 16 bases in the middle. The CDR3 runs 16 residues. CDR1 is SGDLS and CDR2 is YYNGEE in the germline V gene. Here the CDR3 DNA reads TGTGCCAGCAGCGTAGGGGGCAGCCGGGTGGCCACTGAAGCTTTCTTT. It specifies CASSVGGSRVATEAFF.

This clonotype was counted many times. The CDR3 sequence: CASSVNREYMNYGYTF. As DNA, the CDR3 is TGTGCCAGCAGCGTAAACAGGGAGTACATGAACTATGGCTACACCTTC. This sequence joins TRBV9 and TRBJ1-2; D possibly corresponds to TRBD1 (6 bases). Between the trimmed V and J ends, which lost 1 base and 2 bases, there was a span of 15 bases. Germline V gene sequence: CDR1 SGDLS, CDR2 YYNGEE. The CDR3 totals 16 residues.

This chain joins TRBV5-1 and TRBJ2-2, with D possibly being TRBD1 or TRBD2 (6 bases each). The CDR3 contains 16 residues. V dropped 2 bases and J dropped 1 base, with 12 bases sitting between them. The V gene's germline CDR1 is SGHRS and CDR2 YFSETQ. CDR3 in DNA: TGCGCCAGCAGCTTAAAGGGGGGCATGAACACCGGGGAGCTGTTTTTT. This sequence encodes CASSLKGGMNTGELFF.

In its sample, this clonotype was seen many times. The chain links TRBV7-2 to TRBJ2-2, with 8 bases fitting TRBD1. The CDR3 contains 15 residues. CDR1 SGHTA and CDR2 FQGNSA come from the germline V gene. The trim removed 0 bases at V and 6 bases at J, leaving 3 bases unmatched. The CDR3 sequence: CASSLAVQGAGELFF. The CDR3 DNA is TGTGCCAGCAGCTTAGCTGTACAGGGGGCCGGGGAGCTGTTTTTT.

The rearrangement links TRBV12-3 or TRBV12-4 to TRBJ1-2; 8 nucleotides match TRBD1. The CDR3 length is 15 residues. The junction had 9 bases not matched to a gene; V was cut back by 5 bases and J by 4 bases. The chain's CDR3 is CASSPSDRVGYGYTF. CDR3 DNA: TGTGCCAGCAGTCCCTCGGACAGGGTGGGCTATGGCTACACCTTC.

The genes are TRBV6-2 or TRBV6-3 and TRBJ2-3; D not certain. Germline values: CDR1 MNHEY, CDR2 SVGEGT. V was pared by 4 bases and J by 7 bases, with 9 bases between. The CDR3 is 12 residues long. In DNA form, the CDR3 reads TGTGCCAGCAGTTTCAGAATAAATACGCAGTATTTT. The encoded protein is CASSFRINTQYF.

This clonotype was observed at least ten times. The chain carries TRBV12-3 or TRBV12-4 and TRBJ2-3; possible D gene TRBD2, 5 bases. There are 17 residues in the CDR3. The V and J ends lost 5 bases and 3 bases respectively, with 21 bases between them. The CDR3 loop is CASSRGGGLALTDTQYF. The CDR3 nucleotides read TGTGCCAGCAGTCGTGGAGGCGGGCTAGCATTGACAGATACGCAGTATTTT.

The table lists this clonotype with many counts. The chain carries TRBV28 and TRBJ2-1, with a tentative D call TRBD2 (6 bases). Trimming removed 7 bases at V and 8 bases at J, with 12 bases between. Germline CDR1 reads MDHEN; CDR2 reads SYDVKM. The CDR3 is made up of 12 amino acids. The CDR3, as DNA: TGTGCCAGCACCCTAGGAGGGCATGAGCAGTTCTTC. Residues: CASTLGGHEQFF.

The table lists this clonotype with many counts. CDR3 sequence: CASSLRTEAFF. CDR3 nucleotides: TGTGCCAGCAGTTTAAGGACTGAAGCTTTCTTT. This chain links TRBV7-2 with TRBJ1-1; no clear D gene. Germline CDR1 reads SGHTA; CDR2 reads FQGNSA. CDR3 size: 11 residues. V dropped 6 bases and J dropped 5 bases, with 7 bases sitting between them.

The chain recombines TRBV27 with TRBJ2-3; TRBD2 agrees at 7 bases. After removal of 6 bases from V and 5 bases from J, the junction contained 8 bases not matched to a gene. Germline CDR1 reads MNHEY; CDR2 reads SMNVEV (reference sequence). The CDR3 contains 14 residues. The chain's CDR3 is CASSASGHGDTQYF. CDR3 DNA sequence: TGTGCCAGCAGCGCTAGCGGTCACGGAGATACGCAGTATTTT.